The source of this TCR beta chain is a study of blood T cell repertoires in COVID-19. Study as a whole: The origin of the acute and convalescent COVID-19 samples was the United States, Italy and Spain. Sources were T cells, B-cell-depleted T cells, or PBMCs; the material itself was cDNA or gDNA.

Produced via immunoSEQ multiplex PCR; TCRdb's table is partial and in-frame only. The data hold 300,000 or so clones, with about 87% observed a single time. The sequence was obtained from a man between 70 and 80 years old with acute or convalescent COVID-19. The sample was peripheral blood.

The CDR3 is CASSQDSGAGEQFF. CDR3 DNA: TGTGCCAGCAGCCAAGATTCTGGGGCGGGGGAGCAGTTCTTC. V usage is TRBV4-2 and J usage is TRBJ2-1; tentatively, D is TRBD2 (6 bases). The CDR3 is 14 residues long. Germline V gene sequence: CDR1 LGHNA, CDR2 YNFKEQ. Trimming pared 0 bases from V and 10 bases from J, leaving 13 bases between.